Sequencing of this T cell receptor (beta chain) was carried out in a study of blood T cell repertoires in COVID-19 (dated by TCRdb to about 2020). Looking at the study overall: Samples covering the acute and convalescent phases of COVID-19 were provided by collaborators in the United States, Italy and Spain. The repertoires were made available in a free public database intended to serve as a resource for research on the immune response to SARS-CoV-2. A de-identified subject ID, COVID-19 status, age in years and sex were almost always included in the sample metadata. Subjects who had been exposed to COVID-19, were actively infected with it, or had recovered from it provided the deeply sampled blood TCRbeta repertoires that made up the dataset. The material from the prospective study consisted of cDNA or gDNA derived from T cells, B-cell-depleted T cells, or PBMCs. Where available, HLA class I and class II types were taken from metadata supplied by the sample provider and were not determined by assay-based typing. The samples were drawn from the first 160 participants of the ongoing ImmuneRACE study and from 950 to 1,500 subjects provided by 6 global collaborators.

The immunoSEQ Assay, a bias-controlled multiplex PCR, was used to amplify TCRbeta CDR3 regions from genomic DNA. In the original analysis: Nucleated cell counts per sample were estimated from amplification of reference gene primers within the assay. To quantify the absolute abundance of each unique TCRbeta CDR3 rearrangement, sequence reads were collapsed and filtered. For each sample, productive Simpson clonality was calculated as the square root of Simpson's diversity index across productive rearrangements. In its TCRdb copy, this immuneACCESS table keeps in-frame sequences only and misses some clones. Where compared with another copy, unresolved V genes explain less than half of these, and the others have no known cause. That table is the source of V, J and clone size, and D and trimming were worked out from the DNA. For this sample there are approximately 140,000 clones; more than 60% appear just once. Jointly, the top ten make up roughly 15% of the sample.

As regards this clone: No antigen is known for it. One base away there is no much larger clone; base qualities are not given.

Overall study results and their limits: How much clinical and demographic metadata was included differed by source and by participant, and the metadata was provided uncurated.

The CDR3, cysteine through phenylalanine, is 15 amino acids long. Here the CDR3 DNA is all that survives: 45 bases in frame from base 1. Based on the germline V gene (reference sequence), the CDR1 and CDR2 sequences are MNHNY and SVGAGI. The V end gives up 1 base and the J end 4 bases, leaving 4 bases in the junction not matched to a gene. Collaborating institutions collected whole blood in K2EDTA tubes following their own protocols. For TCRbeta analysis, collaborator samples were shipped as frozen whole blood, as isolated PBMCs, or as DNA extracted from either sample type. This chain joins TRBV6-6 to TRBJ1-5; a stretch of 7 junction bases matches TRBD1. This receptor was identified in a man aged 50-59 years with acute or convalescent COVID-19. The sequenced material came from peripheral blood. The CDR3 protein: CASSYLSGQNQPQHF. Here is the DNA: TGTGCCAGCAGTTACTTGTCGGGACAGAATCAGCCCCAGCATTTT.